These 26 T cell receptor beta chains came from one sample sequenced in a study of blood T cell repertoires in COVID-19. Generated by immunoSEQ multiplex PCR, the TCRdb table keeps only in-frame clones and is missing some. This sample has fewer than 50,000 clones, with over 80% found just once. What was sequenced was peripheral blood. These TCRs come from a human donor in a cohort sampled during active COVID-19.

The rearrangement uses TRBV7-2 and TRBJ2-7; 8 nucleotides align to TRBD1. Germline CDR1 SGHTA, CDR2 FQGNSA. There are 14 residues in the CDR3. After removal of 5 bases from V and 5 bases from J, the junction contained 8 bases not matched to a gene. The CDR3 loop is CASSKRQGRNEQYF. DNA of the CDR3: TGTGCCAGCAGCAAACGACAGGGGAGGAACGAGCAGTACTTC.

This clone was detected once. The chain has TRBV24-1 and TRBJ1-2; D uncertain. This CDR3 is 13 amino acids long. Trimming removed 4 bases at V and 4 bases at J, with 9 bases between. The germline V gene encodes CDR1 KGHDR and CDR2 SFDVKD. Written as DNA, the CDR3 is TGTGCCACCAGTGACGGGAGTTTCTATGGCTACACCTTC. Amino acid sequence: CATSDGSFYGYTF.

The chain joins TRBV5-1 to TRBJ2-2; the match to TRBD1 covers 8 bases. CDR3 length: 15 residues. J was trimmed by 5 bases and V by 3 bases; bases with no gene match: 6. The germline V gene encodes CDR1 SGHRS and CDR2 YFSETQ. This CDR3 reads CASSSGQAGTGELFF. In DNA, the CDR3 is TGCGCCAGCAGCTCGGGACAGGCGGGAACCGGGGAGCTGTTTTTT.

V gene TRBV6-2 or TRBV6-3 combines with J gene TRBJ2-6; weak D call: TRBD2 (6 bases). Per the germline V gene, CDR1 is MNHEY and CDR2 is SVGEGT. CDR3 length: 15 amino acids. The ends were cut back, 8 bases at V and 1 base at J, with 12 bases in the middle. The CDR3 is CASCLEGSGANVLTF. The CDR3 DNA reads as TGTGCCAGCTGTTTGGAGGGTTCTGGGGCCAACGTCCTGACTTTC.

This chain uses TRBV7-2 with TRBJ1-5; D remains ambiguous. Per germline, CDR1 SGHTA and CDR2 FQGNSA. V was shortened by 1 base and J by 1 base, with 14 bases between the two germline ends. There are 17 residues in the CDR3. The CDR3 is CASSLGNSLRSNQPQHF. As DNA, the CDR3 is TGTGCCAGCAGCTTAGGCAACAGCCTCAGAAGCAATCAGCCCCAGCATTTT.

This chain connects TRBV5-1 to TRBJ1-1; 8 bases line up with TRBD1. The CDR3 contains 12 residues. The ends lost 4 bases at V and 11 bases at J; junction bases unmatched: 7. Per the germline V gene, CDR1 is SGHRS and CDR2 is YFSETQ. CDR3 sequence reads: CASSLAGGEAFF. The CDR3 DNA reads TGCGCCAGCAGCCTGGCAGGGGGCGAGGCTTTCTTT.

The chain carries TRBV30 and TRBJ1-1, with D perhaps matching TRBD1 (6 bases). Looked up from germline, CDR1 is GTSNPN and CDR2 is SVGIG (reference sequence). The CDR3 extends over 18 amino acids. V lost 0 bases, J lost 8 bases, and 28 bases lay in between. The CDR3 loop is CAWSVRGGSGLGPIEAFF. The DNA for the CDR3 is TGTGCCTGGAGTGTTCGGGGGGGCTCCGGACTTGGGCCGATAGAAGCTTTCTTT.

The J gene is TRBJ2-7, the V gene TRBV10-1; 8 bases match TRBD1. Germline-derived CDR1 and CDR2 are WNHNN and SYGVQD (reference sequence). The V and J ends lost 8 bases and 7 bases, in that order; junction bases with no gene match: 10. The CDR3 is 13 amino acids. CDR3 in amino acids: CASSRTGSEEQYF. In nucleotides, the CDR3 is TGCGCCAGCTCCCGGACAGGGTCGGAAGAGCAGTACTTC.

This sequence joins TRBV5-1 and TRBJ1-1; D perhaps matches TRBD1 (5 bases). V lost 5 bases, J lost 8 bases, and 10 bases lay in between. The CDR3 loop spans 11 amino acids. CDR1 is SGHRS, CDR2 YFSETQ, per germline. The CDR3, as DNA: TGCGCCAGCAGTCGAGACAGCGAAGCTTTCTTT. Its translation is CASSRDSEAFF.

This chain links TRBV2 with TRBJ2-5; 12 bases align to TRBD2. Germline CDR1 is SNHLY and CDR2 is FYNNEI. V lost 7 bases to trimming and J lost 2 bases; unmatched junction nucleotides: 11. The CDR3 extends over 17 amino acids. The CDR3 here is CASTTNLLAGGQETQYF. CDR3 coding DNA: TGTGCCAGCACCACCAACCTACTAGCGGGGGGTCAAGAGACCCAGTACTTC.

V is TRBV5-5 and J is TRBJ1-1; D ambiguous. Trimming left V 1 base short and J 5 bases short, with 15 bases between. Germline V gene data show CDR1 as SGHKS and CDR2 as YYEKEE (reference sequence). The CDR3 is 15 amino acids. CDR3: CASSLYEGRATEAFF. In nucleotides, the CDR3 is TGTGCCAGCAGCTTGTATGAAGGGAGGGCAACTGAAGCTTTCTTT.

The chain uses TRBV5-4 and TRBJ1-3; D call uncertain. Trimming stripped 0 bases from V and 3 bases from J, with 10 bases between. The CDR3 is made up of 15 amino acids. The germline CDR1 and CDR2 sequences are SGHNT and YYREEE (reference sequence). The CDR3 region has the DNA TGTGCCAGCAGCTTGGAAGCAACTCTTGGAAACACCATATATTTT. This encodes CASSLEATLGNTIYF.

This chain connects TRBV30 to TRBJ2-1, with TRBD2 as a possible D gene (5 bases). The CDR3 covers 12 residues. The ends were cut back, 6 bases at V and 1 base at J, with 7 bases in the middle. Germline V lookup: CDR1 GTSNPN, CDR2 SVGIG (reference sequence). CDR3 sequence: CACGDSYNEQFF. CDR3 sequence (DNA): TGTGCCTGCGGGGATTCCTACAATGAGCAGTTCTTC.

In DNA form, the CDR3 reads TGCGCCAGCCGAACCCCGGGGAGCTCCTACGAGCAGTACTTC. Amino acid sequence: CASRTPGSSYEQYF. The chain is built from TRBV5-1 and TRBJ2-7; D is perhaps TRBD2 (5 bases). This CDR3 has 14 residues. Germline CDR1 reads SGHRS; CDR2 reads YFSETQ. Trimming shortened V by 7 bases and J by 0 bases, and 14 bases separated the two germline ends.

CDR3 sequence reads: CAWRGDRGNNNSPLHF. In DNA, the CDR3 is TGTGCCTGGAGGGGGGACAGGGGGAACAATAATTCACCCCTCCACTTT. This sequence joins TRBV30 and TRBJ1-6, with 11 bases aligning to TRBD1. With V trimmed by 3 bases and J by 5 bases, 6 bases remained unmatched. The length of the CDR3 is 16 residues. Germline V lookup: CDR1 GTSNPN, CDR2 SVGIG (reference sequence). Using reference TRBV30 and TRBJ1-6 for the parts outside the CDR3, the full variable domain is SQTIHQWPATLVQPVGSPLSLECTVEGTSNPNLYWYRQAAGRGLQLLFYSVGIGQISSEVPQNLSASRPQDRQFILSSKKLLLSDSGFYLCAWRGDRGNNNSPLHFGNGTRLTVT.

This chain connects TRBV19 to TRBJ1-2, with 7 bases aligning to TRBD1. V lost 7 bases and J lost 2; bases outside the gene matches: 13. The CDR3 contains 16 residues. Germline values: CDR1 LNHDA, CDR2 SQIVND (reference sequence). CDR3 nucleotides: TGTGCCAGTACCCCGAACCCCGGGACAGTAAACTATGGCTACACCTTC. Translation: CASTPNPGTVNYGYTF. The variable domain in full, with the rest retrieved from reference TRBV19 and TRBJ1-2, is DGGITQSPKYLFRKEGQNVTLSCEQNLNHDAMYWYRQDPGQGLRLIYYSQIVNDFQKGDIAEGYSVSREKKESFPLTVTSAQKNPTAFYLCASTPNPGTVNYGYTFGSGTRLTVV.

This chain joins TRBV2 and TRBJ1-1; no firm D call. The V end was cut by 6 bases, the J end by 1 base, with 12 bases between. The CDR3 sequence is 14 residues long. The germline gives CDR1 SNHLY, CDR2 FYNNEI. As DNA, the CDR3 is TGTGCCAGCAGACTCGAGGTGAGGAACACTGAAGCTTTCTTT. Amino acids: CASRLEVRNTEAFF.

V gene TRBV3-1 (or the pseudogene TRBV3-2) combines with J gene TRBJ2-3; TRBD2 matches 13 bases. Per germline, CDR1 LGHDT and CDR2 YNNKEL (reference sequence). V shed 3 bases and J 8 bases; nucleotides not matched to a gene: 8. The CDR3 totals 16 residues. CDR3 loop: CASSHGLAGVEGTQYF. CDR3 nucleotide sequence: TGTGCCAGCAGCCATGGACTAGCGGGGGTGGAGGGTACGCAGTATTTT.

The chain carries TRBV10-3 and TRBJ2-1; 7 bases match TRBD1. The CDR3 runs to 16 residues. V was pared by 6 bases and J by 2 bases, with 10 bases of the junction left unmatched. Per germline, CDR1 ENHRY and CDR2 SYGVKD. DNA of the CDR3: TGTGCCATCAGAGGAGAAACAGGGGTGGCCTACAATGAGCAGTTCTTC. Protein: CAIRGETGVAYNEQFF.

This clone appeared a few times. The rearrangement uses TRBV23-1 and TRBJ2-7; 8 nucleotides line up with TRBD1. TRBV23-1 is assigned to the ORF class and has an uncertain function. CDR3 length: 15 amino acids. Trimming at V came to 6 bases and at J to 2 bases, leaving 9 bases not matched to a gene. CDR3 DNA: TGCGCCAGCAGAGAAATCGGACAGGGAACCTACGAGCAGTACTTC. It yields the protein CASREIGQGTYEQYF.

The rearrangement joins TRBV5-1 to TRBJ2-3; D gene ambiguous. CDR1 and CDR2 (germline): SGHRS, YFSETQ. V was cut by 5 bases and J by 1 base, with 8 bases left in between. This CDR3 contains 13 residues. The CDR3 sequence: CASRVGGTDTQYF. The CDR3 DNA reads TGCGCCAGCAGAGTAGGAGGCACAGATACGCAGTATTTT.

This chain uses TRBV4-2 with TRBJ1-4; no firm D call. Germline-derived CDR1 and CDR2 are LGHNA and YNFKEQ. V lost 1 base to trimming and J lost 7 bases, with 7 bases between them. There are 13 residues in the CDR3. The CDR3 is CASSQVPGEKLFF. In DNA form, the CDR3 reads TGTGCCAGCAGCCAAGTCCCCGGTGAAAAACTGTTTTTT.

This CDR3 is CASSLGRFPGQYF. The CDR3 DNA sequence: TGTGCCAGCAGCTTAGGCAGGTTCCCCGGGCAGTACTTC. The rearrangement links TRBV7-8 to TRBJ2-7; D remains ambiguous. The CDR3 has 13 residues. Trimming pared 1 base from V and 9 bases from J, leaving 13 bases between. Germline lookup yields CDR1 SGHVS and CDR2 FQNEAQ.

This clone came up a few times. CDR3 nucleotides: TGTGCCAGCAGCTTACGAGCAGGAGGGGACTATGGCTACACCTTC. Its protein is CASSLRAGGDYGYTF. The chain combines TRBV7-3 with TRBJ1-2; tentatively, D is TRBD1 (5 bases). There are 15 residues in the CDR3. Trimming left V 2 bases short and J 3 bases short, with 13 bases between. CDR1 and CDR2 from the germline V gene are SGHTA and FQGTGA.

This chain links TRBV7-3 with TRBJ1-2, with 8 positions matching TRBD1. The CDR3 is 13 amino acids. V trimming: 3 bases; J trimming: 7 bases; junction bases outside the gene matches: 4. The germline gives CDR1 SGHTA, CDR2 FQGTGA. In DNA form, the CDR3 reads TGTGCCAGCAGCTTTGGACAGGGCTCTGGCTACACCTTC. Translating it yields CASSFGQGSGYTF.

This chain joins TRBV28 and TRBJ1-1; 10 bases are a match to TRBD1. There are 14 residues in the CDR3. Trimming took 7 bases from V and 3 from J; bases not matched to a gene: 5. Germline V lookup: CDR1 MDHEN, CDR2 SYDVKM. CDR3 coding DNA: TGTGCCAGCACCATCGACAGGGGGCACACTGAAGCTTTCTTT. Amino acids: CASTIDRGHTEAFF. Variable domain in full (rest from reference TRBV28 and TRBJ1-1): DVKVTQSSRYLVKRTGEKVFLECVQDMDHENMFWYRQDPGLGLRLIYFSYDVKMKEKGDIPEGYSVSREKKERFSLILESASTNQTSMYLCASTIDRGHTEAFFGQGTRLTVV.